This TCR beta chain emerged from a study of shared clonotypes between healthy human individuals. Study conclusions and caveats: The study's rarefaction showed incomplete sorted-subset sequencing despite large depth.

Naive CD8 cells were CD45RO-negative, positively selected for CCR7, excluding terminally differentiated effector memory CD45RA+ cells. Repertoires were generated with immunoSEQ multiplex PCR, while TCRdb's copy carries only in-frame clones and drops some. The table includes about 1.9 million clones, around 93% detected once. Remarks on this clone: Its antigen remains unidentified.

Germline values: CDR1 LNHDA, CDR2 SQIVND (reference sequence). CDR3 length: 15 residues. V lost 1 base to trimming and J lost 5 bases; unmatched junction nucleotides: 6. The receptor was derived from a young man in good health. Some clones in this sample may be carry-over from other donors' samples. Source material: naive CD8+ T cells from PBMCs. This chain connects TRBV19 to TRBJ2-7, with 9 positions matching TRBD1. CDR3 bases: TGTGCCAGTAGTATAGCGGGGACAGGGACTAACGAGCAGTACTTC. It specifies CASSIAGTGTNEQYF.